The 29 T cell receptor beta chains presented below share a single source sample, sequenced in a study of patients and donors after allogeneic stem cell transplantation. Using its own MiXCR run on the RT-PCR reads, TCRdb lists one record per CDR3 protein. The sample has 25,000 or so distinct CDR3 sequences, roughly 30% seen once. Sequencing was done on a sample of blood, either unsorted or a sorted T cell fraction (not recorded which). These receptors originate from a human donor who was either an allogeneic HSCT recipient or a stem cell or donor lymphocyte infusion donor (not recorded which). It is not recorded whose cells these are; they may come from a transplant donor.

In DNA, the CDR3 is TGTGCCAGCAGTTTATCAGGGGGCGCGGGCTTCAACTATGGCTACACCTTC. Its translation: CASSLSGGAGFNYGYTF. The rearrangement uses TRBV27 and TRBJ1-2; 7 bases fit TRBD1. The V gene end was trimmed by 0 bases and the J gene end by 2 bases; junction bases not matched to a gene: 9. The CDR3 has 17 residues. CDR1 is MNHEY, CDR2 SMNVEV, per germline (reference sequence).

This clonotype occurred once. J is TRBJ2-4 and V is TRBV7-8, with D possibly TRBD2 on 7 matching bases. V was trimmed by 5 bases and J by 1 base, leaving 18 bases between them. CDR1 and CDR2 (germline): SGHVS, FQNEAQ. The CDR3 runs 17 residues. Here the CDR3 reads CASSLQLGRGAKNIQYF. The DNA for the CDR3 is TGTGCCAGCAGCCTTCAATTGGGGAGGGGGGCCAAAAACATTCAGTACTTC.

The chain's CDR3 is CSPTGGQYV. CDR3 in DNA: TGCAGCCCGACTGGGGGGCAGTACGTC. The chain employs TRBV20-1 and TRBJ2-7; D might be TRBD1 or TRBD2, each matching 5 bases. This CDR3 comprises 9 residues. Germline CDR1 reads DFQATT; CDR2 reads SNEGSKA (reference sequence).

The chain joins TRBV30 to TRBJ1-6; the D gene is possibly TRBD1 (5 bases). The CDR3 has 12 amino acids. V gave up 5 bases and J gave up 5 bases, with 7 bases separating them. Germline-derived CDR1 and CDR2 are GTSNPN and SVGIG (reference sequence). CDR3 loop: CAWGTDNSPLHF. The CDR3, as DNA: TGTGCCTGGGGGACCGATAATTCACCCCTCCACTTT. Looking up the rest from reference TRBV30 and TRBJ1-6 gives the full variable domain: SQTIHQWPATLVQPVGSPLSLECTVEGTSNPNLYWYRQAAGRGLQLLFYSVGIGQISSEVPQNLSASRPQDRQFILSSKKLLLSDSGFYLCAWGTDNSPLHFGNGTRLTVT.

In its sample, this clonotype was seen a few times. The chain carries TRBV7-2 and TRBJ2-1; 14 nucleotides align to TRBD2. The CDR3 is 18 amino acids. Germline V lookup: CDR1 SGHTA, CDR2 FQGNSA. After removal of 4 bases from V and 3 bases from J, the junction contained 8 bases not matched to a gene. The CDR3 coding sequence is TGTGCCAGCAGCTCCTCACCGGGACTAGCGGGGGACTACAATGAGCAGTTCTTC. Residues: CASSSSPGLAGDYNEQFF.

The chain has TRBV10-3 and TRBJ2-1, with 10 positions matching TRBD2. This CDR3 contains 13 residues. V shed 9 bases, J shed 3 bases, and the junction held 2 bases outside the gene matches. Looked up from germline, CDR1 is ENHRY and CDR2 is SYGVKD. The CDR3 DNA is TGTGCCATTGGACTAGCGGACTACAATGAGCAGTTCTTC. The encoded protein is CAIGLADYNEQFF.

The gene calls are TRBV27 and TRBJ2-1; 11 nucleotides match TRBD1. J was trimmed by 5 bases and V by 8 bases; bases with no gene match: 8. CDR1 and CDR2 (germline): MNHEY, SMNVEV (reference sequence). The CDR3 totals 15 residues. The DNA for the CDR3 is TGTGCCAGCCCCAAGGACAGGGGGCCCAACAATGAGCAGTTCTTC. It translates to CASPKDRGPNNEQFF.

This clonotype turned up a few times. V and J are TRBV29-1 and TRBJ1-1; 7 positions agree with TRBD1. Trimming at V came to 6 bases and at J to 0 bases, leaving 16 bases not matched to a gene. There are 17 residues in the CDR3. Per germline, CDR1 SQVTM and CDR2 ANQGSEA. In DNA form, the CDR3 reads TGCAGCGTCCCTGGGTTTTGGACAGGACCCATGAACACTGAAGCTTTCTTT. Its translation: CSVPGFWTGPMNTEAFF. The full variable domain, completed using reference TRBV29-1 and TRBJ1-1, is SAVISQKPSRDICQRGTSLTIQCQVDSQVTMMFWYRQQPGQSLTLIATANQGSEATYESGFVIDKFPISRPNLTFSTLTVSNMSPEDSSIYLCSVPGFWTGPMNTEAFFGQGTRLTVV.

The rearrangement uses TRBV20-1 and TRBJ2-3; 9 nucleotides line up with TRBD2. Germline V gene lookup returns CDR1 DFQATT and CDR2 SNEGSKA (reference sequence). This CDR3 region has 16 residues. V shed 1 base and J 2 bases; nucleotides not matched to a gene: 7. The CDR3 DNA reads TGCAGTGCTAGAGTCCGCGGGGGGGCTCTCACAGATACGCAGTATTTT. This sequence encodes CSARVRGGALTDTQYF.

This clonotype has just a few counts. This sequence joins TRBV28 and TRBJ1-5; D not certain. V was cut by 5 bases and J by 6 bases, with 20 bases left in between. The CDR3 sequence is 16 residues long. From germline, CDR1 is MDHEN and CDR2 SYDVKM. The CDR3: CASSPSTVGRSQPQHF. In DNA, the CDR3 is TGTGCCAGCAGTCCCTCGACGGTCGGGAGGAGTCAGCCCCAGCATTTT.

The V gene is TRBV20-1, the J gene TRBJ1-1; 8 nucleotides match TRBD1. CDR1 is DFQATT and CDR2 is SNEGSKA in the germline V gene (reference sequence). The CDR3 totals 12 residues. V shed 0 bases, J shed 10 bases, and the junction held 4 bases outside the gene matches. The CDR3 sequence: CSARETGVSAFF. The CDR3 DNA follows: TGCAGTGCTAGAGAGACAGGGGTGTCAGCTTTCTTT.

Many counts were recorded for this clonotype. V gene TRBV20-1 combines with J gene TRBJ2-3, with a weak D call TRBD1 (6 bases). Germline CDR1 reads DFQATT; CDR2 reads SNEGSKA (reference sequence). This CDR3 has 16 amino acids. The V end was cut by 3 bases, the J end by 0 bases, with 16 bases between. The CDR3 protein is CSASLDSFPSTDTQYF. The CDR3 DNA reads as TGCAGTGCTAGCCTGGACAGTTTTCCTAGCACAGATACGCAGTATTTT.

V and J are TRBV25-1 and TRBJ2-3; D not certain. The V end was cut by 2 bases, the J end by 1 base, with 13 bases between. Germline CDR1 MGHDK, CDR2 SYGVNS. This CDR3 region has 16 residues. In DNA, the CDR3 is TGTGCCAGCAGTGAAACATGGACCCTCGGCACAGATACGCAGTATTTT. Translation gives CASSETWTLGTDTQYF.

The J gene is TRBJ1-4, the V gene TRBV16, with D perhaps TRBD1 (6 bases). The germline V gene encodes CDR1 KGHSY and CDR2 FQNENV. Trimming stripped 0 bases from V and 8 bases from J, with 19 bases between. The CDR3 has 17 amino acids. The CDR3 DNA is TGTGCCAGCAGCCAATCCGCACAGCCGGGACAAAGGGAAAAACTGTTTTTT. Protein product: CASSQSAQPGQREKLFF.

The CDR3 nucleotides are TGTGCCAGCAGCTTAATGAACACCGGGGAGCTGTTTTTT. This codes for CASSLMNTGELFF. V is TRBV7-2 and J is TRBJ2-2; no clear D gene. V was trimmed by 2 bases and J by 1 base, leaving 2 bases between them. The CDR3 length is 13 residues. The germline gives CDR1 SGHTA, CDR2 FQGNSA.

The rearrangement links TRBV15 to TRBJ1-6; tentatively, D is TRBD1 (6 bases). The V and J ends lost 3 bases and 10 bases respectively, with 13 bases between them. The germline V gene has CDR1 LNHNV and CDR2 YYDKDF (reference sequence). The CDR3 consists of 14 residues. The DNA of the CDR3 is TGTGCCACCAGCAGTGTAACAGGGATGTCACCCCTCCACTTT. It specifies CATSSVTGMSPLHF.

The J gene is TRBJ1-4, the V gene TRBV20-1; D uncertain. Trimming removed 6 bases from V and 6 bases from J, with 14 bases in between. The CDR3 extends over 13 amino acids. CDR1 is DFQATT and CDR2 is SNEGSKA in the germline V gene (reference sequence). CDR3: CSASTSLDEKLFF. DNA of the CDR3: TGCAGTGCCAGTACGTCCCTAGATGAAAAACTGTTTTTT.

The chain links TRBV5-6 to TRBJ2-1, with D maybe TRBD2 (6 bases). The germline V gene encodes CDR1 SGHDT and CDR2 YYEEEE. There are 13 residues in the CDR3. V lost 1 base, J lost 7 bases, and 9 bases lay in between. The CDR3 region is CASSLLGGNEQFF. The CDR3 nucleotides read TGTGCCAGCAGCTTGCTGGGGGGAAATGAGCAGTTCTTC.

The CDR3: CASSATPPTDGSNNSPLHF. In DNA, the CDR3 is TGTGCCAGCAGTGCGACACCCCCGACCGACGGATCGAATAATTCACCCCTCCACTTT. The chain carries TRBV6-6 and TRBJ1-6; D gene ambiguous. The germline V and J ends were trimmed by 5 bases and 5 bases, with 25 bases remaining between them. The CDR3 runs to 19 residues. Germline V gives CDR1 MNHNY, CDR2 SVGAGI (reference sequence).

The chain links TRBV7-9 to TRBJ1-2; perhaps TRBD1 as D (6 bases). The germline gives CDR1 SEHNR, CDR2 FQNEAQ (reference sequence). The CDR3 contains 14 residues. With 5 bases removed from V and 6 bases from J, the gap between germline ends came to 16 bases. CDR3 protein: CASSPGGTPHGYTF. The DNA for the CDR3 is TGTGCCAGCAGCCCAGGAGGGACACCCCATGGCTACACCTTC.

This clonotype occurred many times. The chain joins TRBV12-3 or TRBV12-4 to TRBJ1-2; D is perhaps TRBD1 (5 bases). V was clipped by 5 bases and J by 8 bases, with 12 bases between them. The CDR3 has 12 amino acids. The CDR3 bases are TGTGCCAGCAGTCCAGGGCCCTCCGGCTACACCTTC. This gives the protein CASSPGPSGYTF.

This clonotype was counted between two and nine times. V usage is TRBV12-3 or TRBV12-4 and J usage is TRBJ1-1; a possible D gene is TRBD1 (6 bases). V was clipped by 3 bases and J by 2 bases, with 16 bases between them. CDR3 size: 16 residues. This CDR3 reads CASSLGAQRINTEAFF. The CDR3 DNA sequence: TGTGCCAGCAGTTTGGGGGCCCAAAGGATCAACACTGAAGCTTTCTTT.

The rearrangement uses TRBV5-6 and TRBJ2-3, with D tentatively TRBD1 (7 bases). Trimming removed 4 bases from V and 1 base from J, with 10 bases in between. Germline V gene data show CDR1 as SGHDT and CDR2 as YYEEEE. The length of the CDR3 is 14 residues. The CDR3 region is CASSQGGRTDTQYF. CDR3 in DNA: TGTGCCAGCAGCCAGGGGGGACGCACAGATACGCAGTATTTT. Combining the CDR3 with reference TRBV5-6 and TRBJ2-3 gives the whole variable domain DAGVTQSPTHLIKTRGQQVTLRCSPKSGHDTVSWYQQALGQGPQFIFQYYEEEERQRGNFPDRFSGHQFPNYSSELNVNALLLGDSALYLCASSQGGRTDTQYFGPGTRLTVL.

This clonotype showed up just a few times. The chain joins TRBV7-9 to TRBJ2-1; maybe TRBD1 (5 bases). Germline V gene sequence: CDR1 SEHNR, CDR2 FQNEAQ (reference sequence). CDR3 length: 17 residues. Between the trimmed V and J ends, which lost 3 bases and 4 bases, there was a span of 19 bases. In DNA form, the CDR3 reads TGTGCCAGCAGCTTTACCGGCGACAGCTCTAATTACAATGAGCAGTTCTTC. Translated, it gives CASSFTGDSSNYNEQFF. The full variable domain, in which reference TRBV7-9 and TRBJ2-1 provide the parts outside the CDR3, is DTGVSQNPRHKITKRGQNVTFRCDPISEHNRLYWYRQTLGQGPEFLTYFQNEAQLEKSRLLSDRFSAERPKGSFSTLEIQRTEQGDSAMYLCASSFTGDSSNYNEQFFGPGTRLTVL.

This clonotype was observed a few times. V is TRBV10-3 and J is TRBJ1-1; no firm D call. Trimming cost V 6 bases and J 3 bases, with 8 bases left between them. Germline V gene lookup returns CDR1 ENHRY and CDR2 SYGVKD. This CDR3 is built from 12 residues. CDR3 sequence: CAIRGGDTEAFF. The CDR3 coding sequence is TGTGCCATCAGGGGAGGCGACACTGAAGCTTTCTTT.

The chain uses TRBV12-3 or TRBV12-4 and TRBJ1-2; weak D call: TRBD1 (5 bases). CDR3 length: 13 residues. V was cut by 2 bases and J by 7 bases, with 11 bases left in between. DNA for the CDR3: TGTGCCAGCAGTTTAATTTGGGGCAGTGGCTACACCTTC. This sequence encodes CASSLIWGSGYTF.

This rearrangement joins TRBV7-4 to TRBJ2-3; 12 nucleotides agree with TRBD2. Per the germline V gene, CDR1 is SGHVT and CDR2 is SQSDAQ. Germline trimming cut 4 bases from V and 6 bases from J; bases unmatched to any gene: 8. This CDR3 is 16 amino acids long. The CDR3 spells CASSSRLAGALDTQYF. The CDR3 nucleotides are TGTGCCAGCAGCTCTCGACTAGCGGGGGCCCTGGATACGCAGTATTTT.

Within the sample, this clonotype is medium-sized. The rearrangement uses TRBV20-1 and TRBJ2-1, with a possible D match to TRBD1 (6 bases). Germline values: CDR1 DFQATT, CDR2 SNEGSKA (reference sequence). The CDR3 length is 14 residues. Trimming left V 6 bases short and J 4 bases short, with 16 bases between. CDR3: CSAWGQGSYNEQFF. As DNA, the CDR3 is TGCAGTGCCTGGGGGCAGGGGTCGTACAATGAGCAGTTCTTC.

This chain's CDR3 is CAISTGTGSEGYGYTF. CDR3 coding DNA: TGTGCCATCAGCACCGGGACAGGGAGCGAGGGCTATGGCTACACCTTC. V usage is TRBV10-3 and J usage is TRBJ1-2; 9 bases line up with TRBD1. Trimming at V came to 6 bases and at J to 4 bases, leaving 12 bases not matched to a gene. CDR3 length equals 16 residues. Germline CDR1 is ENHRY and CDR2 is SYGVKD.